The rows below give T cell receptor beta chains drawn from one sample of a study of identical twins. A single record per CDR3 protein comes from TCRdb applying MiXCR to the 5' RACE reads. The sample includes 300,000 to 400,000 distinct CDR3 sequences, 9% to 15% of them seen just once. The same sample was also studied in work on yellow fever vaccine responses in identical twins.

Sequencing used CD8+ T cells sorted from blood. The receptors stem from a woman aged 18-29 years in good health. The CDR3 runs from the conserved cysteine through the conserved F or W. D genes are given only for firm matches. Where a row states a size, it is once, few, many or the class of an expanded clone; other rows omit it.

CDR3,DNA,size,D,V,J
CASRIGGATNEKLFF,TGCGCCAGCAGGATAGGGGGCGCAACTAATGAAAAACTGTTTTTT,few,TRBD1,TRBV5-1,TRBJ1-4
CASSLYSARRENSPLHF,TGTGCCAGCAGTTTATACTCGGCGAGGCGGGAAAATTCACCCCTCCACTTT,many,-,TRBV27,TRBJ1-6
CATSDSEETQYF,TGTGCCACCAGTGATTCAGAGGAGACCCAGTACTTC,-,-,TRBV24-1,TRBJ2-5
CASSGSGRAADIQYF,TGTGCCAGCAGCGGTAGCGGGAGAGCGGCGGACATTCAGTACTTC,-,TRBD2,TRBV9,TRBJ2-4
CASSLVRAAGELFF,TGTGCCAGCAGTTTAGTGAGGGCGGCCGGGGAGCTGTTTTTT,few,-,TRBV27,TRBJ2-2
CSATDLGTTSSYEQYF,TGCAGTGCTACCGACCTGGGGACAACATCCTCCTACGAGCAGTACTTC,-,-,TRBV20-1,TRBJ2-7
CASSIAGGLHTGELFF,TGTGCCAGCAGTATAGCGGGGGGGCTTCACACCGGGGAGCTGTTTTTT,few,TRBD2,TRBV6-1,TRBJ2-2
CASSSRDGNEQFF,TGTGCCAGCAGTTCCCGGGACGGCAATGAGCAGTTCTTC,many,-,TRBV12-3/TRBV12-4,TRBJ2-1
CASSSHGAGVYNEQFF,TGTGCCAGCAGCTCCCACGGGGCGGGAGTCTACAATGAGCAGTTCTTC,few,TRBD2,TRBV11-2,TRBJ2-1
CASSFLSLTGELFF,TGTGCCAGCAGTTTTCTGTCGCTCACCGGGGAGCTGTTTTTT,few,-,TRBV12-3/TRBV12-4,TRBJ2-2